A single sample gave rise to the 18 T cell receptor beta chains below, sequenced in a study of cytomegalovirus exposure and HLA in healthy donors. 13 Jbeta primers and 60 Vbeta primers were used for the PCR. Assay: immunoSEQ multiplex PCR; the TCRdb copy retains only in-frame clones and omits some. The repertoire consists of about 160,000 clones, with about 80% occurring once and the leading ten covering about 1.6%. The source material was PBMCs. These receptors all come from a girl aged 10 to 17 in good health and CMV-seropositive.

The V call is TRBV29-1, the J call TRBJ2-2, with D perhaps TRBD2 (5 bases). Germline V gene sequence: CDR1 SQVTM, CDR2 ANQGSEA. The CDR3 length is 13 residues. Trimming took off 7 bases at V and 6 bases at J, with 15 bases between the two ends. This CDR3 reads CSAQRVLAGELFF. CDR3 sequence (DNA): TGCAGCGCCCAGAGGGTCTTGGCCGGGGAGCTGTTTTTT.

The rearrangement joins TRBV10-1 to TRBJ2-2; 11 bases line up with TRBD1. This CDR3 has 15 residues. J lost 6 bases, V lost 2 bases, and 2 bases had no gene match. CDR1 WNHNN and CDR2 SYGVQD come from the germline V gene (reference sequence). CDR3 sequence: CASSERGQGAGELFF. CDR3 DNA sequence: TGCGCCAGCAGTGAGCGGGGACAGGGGGCCGGGGAGCTGTTTTTT.

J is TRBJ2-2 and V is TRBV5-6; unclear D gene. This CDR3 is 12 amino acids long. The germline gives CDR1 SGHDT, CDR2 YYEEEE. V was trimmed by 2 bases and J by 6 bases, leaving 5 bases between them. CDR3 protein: CASSFSPGELFF. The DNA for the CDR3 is TGTGCCAGCAGCTTTAGCCCCGGGGAGCTGTTTTTT.

The CDR3 bases are TGTGCCAGCAGCCTTGGGTTTAGCTTCGGAAACACCATATATTTT. Translated: CASSLGFSFGNTIYF. V is TRBV5-4 and J is TRBJ1-3; no clear D gene. The CDR3 totals 15 residues. CDR1 is SGHNT, CDR2 YYREEE, per germline (reference sequence). The V end lost 4 bases, the J end lost 4 bases, and 15 bases lay between the germline ends. Full variable domain (missing parts from reference TRBV5-4 and TRBJ1-3): ETGVTQSPTHLIKTRGQQVTLRCSSQSGHNTVSWYQQALGQGPQFIFQYYREEENGRGNFPPRFSGLQFPNYSSELNVNALELDDSALYLCASSLGFSFGNTIYFGEGSWLTVV.

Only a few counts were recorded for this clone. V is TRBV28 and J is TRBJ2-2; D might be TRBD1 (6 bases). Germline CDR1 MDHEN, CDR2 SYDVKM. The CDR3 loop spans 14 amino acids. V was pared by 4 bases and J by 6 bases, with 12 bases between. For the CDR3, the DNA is TGTGCCAGCAGTTCACCTCCAGGGGCCGGGGAGCTGTTTTTT. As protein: CASSSPPGAGELFF.

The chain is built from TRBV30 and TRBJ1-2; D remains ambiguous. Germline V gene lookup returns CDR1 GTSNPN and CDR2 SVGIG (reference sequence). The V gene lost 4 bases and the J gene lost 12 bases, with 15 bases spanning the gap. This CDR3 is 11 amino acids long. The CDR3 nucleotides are TGTGCCTGGACTATCGCAGAGGGTAACACCTTC. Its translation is CAWTIAEGNTF.

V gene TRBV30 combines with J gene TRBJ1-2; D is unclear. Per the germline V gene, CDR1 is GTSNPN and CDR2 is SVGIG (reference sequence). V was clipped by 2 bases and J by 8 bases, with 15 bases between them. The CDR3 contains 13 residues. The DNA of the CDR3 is TGTGCCTGGAGTCGTGAGAGGTTTGGCGGCTACACCTTC. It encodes CAWSRERFGGYTF.

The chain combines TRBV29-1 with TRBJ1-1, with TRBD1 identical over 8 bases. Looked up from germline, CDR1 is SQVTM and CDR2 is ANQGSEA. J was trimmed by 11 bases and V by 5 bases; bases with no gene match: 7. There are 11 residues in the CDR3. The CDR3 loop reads CSVLSGGRAFF. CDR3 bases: TGCAGCGTTTTGTCAGGGGGCCGGGCTTTCTTT.

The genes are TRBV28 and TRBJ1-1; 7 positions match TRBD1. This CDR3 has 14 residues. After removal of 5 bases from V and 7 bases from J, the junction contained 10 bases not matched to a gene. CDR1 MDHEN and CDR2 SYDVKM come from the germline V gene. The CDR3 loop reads CASSPRTGRNEAFF. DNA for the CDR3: TGTGCCAGCAGTCCTCGGACAGGCCGGAATGAAGCTTTCTTT.

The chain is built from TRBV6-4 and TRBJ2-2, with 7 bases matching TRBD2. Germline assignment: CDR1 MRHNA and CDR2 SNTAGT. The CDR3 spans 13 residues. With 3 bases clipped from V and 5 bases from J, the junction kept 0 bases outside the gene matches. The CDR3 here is CASSEGGTGELFF. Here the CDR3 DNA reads TGTGCCAGCAGTGAGGGAGGGACCGGGGAGCTGTTTTTT.

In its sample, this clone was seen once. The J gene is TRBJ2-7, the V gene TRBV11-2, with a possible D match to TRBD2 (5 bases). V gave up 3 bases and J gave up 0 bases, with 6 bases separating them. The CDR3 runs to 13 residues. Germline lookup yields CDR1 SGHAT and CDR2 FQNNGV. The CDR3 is CASSFSGSYEQYF. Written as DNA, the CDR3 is TGTGCCAGCAGCTTCAGCGGCTCCTACGAGCAGTACTTC.

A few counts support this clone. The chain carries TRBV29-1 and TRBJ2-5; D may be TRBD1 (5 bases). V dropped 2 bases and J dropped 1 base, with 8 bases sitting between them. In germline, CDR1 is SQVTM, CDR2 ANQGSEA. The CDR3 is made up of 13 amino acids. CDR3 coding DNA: TGCAGCGTTGAAACACAGGCCCAAGAGACCCAGTACTTC. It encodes CSVETQAQETQYF.

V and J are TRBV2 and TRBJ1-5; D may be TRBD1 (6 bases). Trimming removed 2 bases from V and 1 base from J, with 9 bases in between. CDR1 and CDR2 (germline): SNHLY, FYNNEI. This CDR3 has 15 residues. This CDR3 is CASSENTGSNQPQHF. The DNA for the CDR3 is TGTGCCAGCAGTGAAAATACAGGGAGCAATCAGCCCCAGCATTTT.

The CDR3 DNA is TGCGCCAGCAGCTTGGCCGGGACAGGGGGTCGCTTGGGGGAGCTGTTTTTT. Translated: CASSLAGTGGRLGELFF. This chain uses TRBV5-1 with TRBJ2-2, with 11 bases identical to TRBD1. The CDR3 has 17 amino acids. J gave up 8 bases and V 0 bases, and 9 bases lay outside the gene matches. The germline gives CDR1 SGHRS, CDR2 YFSETQ.

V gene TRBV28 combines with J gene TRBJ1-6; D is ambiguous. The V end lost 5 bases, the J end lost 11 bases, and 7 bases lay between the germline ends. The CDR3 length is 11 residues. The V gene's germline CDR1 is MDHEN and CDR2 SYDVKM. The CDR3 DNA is TGTGCCAGCAGTAGGGAGCCACCCCTCCACTTT. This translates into CASSREPPLHF.

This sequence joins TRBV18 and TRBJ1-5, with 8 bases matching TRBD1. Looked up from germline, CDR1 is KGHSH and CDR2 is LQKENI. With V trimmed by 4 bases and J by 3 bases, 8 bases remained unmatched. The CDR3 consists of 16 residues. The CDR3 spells CASSRDRDRPNQPQHF. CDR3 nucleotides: TGTGCCAGCTCACGGGACCGGGACAGGCCCAATCAGCCCCAGCATTTT.

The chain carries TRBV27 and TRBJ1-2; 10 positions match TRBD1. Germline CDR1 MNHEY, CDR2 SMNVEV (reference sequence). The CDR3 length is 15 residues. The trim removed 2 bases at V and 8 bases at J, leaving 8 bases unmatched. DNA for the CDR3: TGTGCCAGCAGTTTAGACGGGACAGGGGTAATCGGCTACACCTTC. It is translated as CASSLDGTGVIGYTF.

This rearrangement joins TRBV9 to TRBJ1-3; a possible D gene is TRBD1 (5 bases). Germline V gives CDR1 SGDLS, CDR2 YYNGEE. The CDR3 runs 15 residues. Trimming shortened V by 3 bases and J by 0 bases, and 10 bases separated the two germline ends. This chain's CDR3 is CASSADRSSGNTIYF. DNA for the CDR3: TGTGCCAGCAGCGCCGACAGATCCTCTGGAAACACCATATATTTT. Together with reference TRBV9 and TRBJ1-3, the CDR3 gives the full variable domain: DSGVTQTPKHLITATGQRVTLRCSPRSGDLSVYWYQQSLDQGLQFLIQYYNGEERAKGNILERFSAQQFPDLHSELNLSSLELGDSALYFCASSADRSSGNTIYFGEGSWLTVV.